The 31 T cell receptor beta chains below come from one sample, sequenced in a study of early T cells in non-severe SARS-CoV-2 infection. In TCRdb, the 5' RACE reads were re-called with MiXCR into one record per CDR3 protein. The sample has approximately 79,000 distinct CDR3 sequences, 13% seen once. Source material: whole blood. The source of these receptors is an adult who was a healthcare worker with PCR-confirmed SARS-CoV-2 infection or an uninfected control (not recorded which).

The J gene is TRBJ1-2, the V gene TRBV30; D gene uncertain. CDR1 and CDR2 from the germline V gene are GTSNPN and SVGIG (reference sequence). The CDR3 sequence is 13 residues long. Trimming shortened V by 4 bases and J by 6 bases, and 15 bases separated the two germline ends. The chain's CDR3 is CAWIRHGWHGYTF. DNA for the CDR3: TGTGCCTGGATACGACACGGGTGGCATGGCTACACCTTC.

This clonotype appeared a few times. This chain uses TRBV5-1 with TRBJ1-2; D remains unclear. In germline, CDR1 is SGHRS, CDR2 YFSETQ. V gave up 7 bases and J gave up 9 bases, with 16 bases separating them. The CDR3 contains 12 residues. The CDR3 coding sequence is TGCGCCAGCCGGTCTACGAAAGAGAGCTACACCTTC. Its protein product is CASRSTKESYTF. The entire variable domain, with the rest obtained from reference TRBV5-1 and TRBJ1-2, is as follows: KAGVTQTPRYLIKTRGQQVTLSCSPISGHRSVSWYQQTPGQGLQFLFEYFSETQRNKGNFPGRFSGRQFSNSRSEMNVSTLELGDSALYLCASRSTKESYTFGSGTRLTVV.

This clonotype has at least ten counts. This chain joins TRBV12-3 or TRBV12-4 and TRBJ2-5, with D perhaps matching TRBD1 (5 bases). Trimming removed 4 bases from V and 2 bases from J, with 14 bases in between. The CDR3 runs 15 residues. The CDR3 reads CASSSRVGRQETQYF. CDR3 bases: TGTGCCAGCAGTTCCAGGGTAGGGCGGCAAGAGACCCAGTACTTC.

In its sample, this clonotype was seen a few times. The chain couples TRBV20-1 to TRBJ2-7; perhaps D is TRBD1 or TRBD2 (5 bases each). This CDR3 region has 13 residues. Germline V gene sequence: CDR1 DFQATT, CDR2 SNEGSKA (reference sequence). V was cut by 6 bases and J by 3 bases, with 15 bases left in between. This CDR3 reads CSAGAGTVYEQYF. The CDR3 bases are TGCAGTGCCGGGGCAGGGACCGTCTACGAGCAGTACTTC.

This clonotype was detected only a few times. This chain joins TRBV7-2 and TRBJ2-7; D call uncertain. CDR3 length equals 13 residues. Germline V gene data show CDR1 as SGHTA and CDR2 as FQGNSA. Trimming stripped 5 bases from V and 1 base from J, with 9 bases between. CDR3 sequence (DNA): TGTGCCAGCAGCCGAGAGCAGTCCTACGAGCAGTACTTC. It encodes CASSREQSYEQYF. The variable domain in full, with the rest retrieved from reference TRBV7-2 and TRBJ2-7, is GAGVSQSPSNKVTEKGKDVELRCDPISGHTALYWYRQSLGQGLEFLIYFQGNSAPDKSGLPSDRFSAERTGGSVSTLTIQRTQQEDSAVYLCASSREQSYEQYFGPGTRLTVT.

The CDR3 loop is CASSQDSALKRDGPDTQYF. The CDR3, as DNA: TGCGCCAGCAGCCAAGATTCAGCGTTGAAGCGGGATGGGCCAGATACGCAGTATTTT. The chain links TRBV4-3 to TRBJ2-3; 7 positions match TRBD2. CDR3 length: 19 residues. V gave up 0 bases and J gave up 4 bases; unmatched junction bases: 16. Germline V gives CDR1 LGHNA, CDR2 YSLEER.

This clonotype has a handful of counts. V gene TRBV20-1 combines with J gene TRBJ2-1, with D possibly TRBD2 on 6 matching bases. The CDR3 runs to 13 residues. Germline CDR1 and CDR2: DFQATT and SNEGSKA (reference sequence). The V and J ends lost 8 bases and 6 bases respectively, with 17 bases between them. The CDR3 nucleotides are TGCAGTACGTCGCGGACTAATATCAATGAGCAGTTCTTC. This encodes CSTSRTNINEQFF.

This clonotype occurred many times. The rearrangement joins TRBV28 to TRBJ2-7; 9 nucleotides line up with TRBD1. Germline CDR1 is MDHEN and CDR2 is SYDVKM. Germline trimming cut 4 bases from V and 3 bases from J; bases unmatched to any gene: 4. There are 14 residues in the CDR3. CDR3 protein: CASSWTGQGYEQYF. The DNA of the CDR3 is TGTGCCAGCAGTTGGACGGGACAGGGCTACGAGCAGTACTTC.

This chain uses TRBV27 with TRBJ1-6, with D possibly being TRBD1 (5 bases). V lost 2 bases, J lost 0 bases, and 11 bases lay in between. CDR1 and CDR2 from the germline V gene are MNHEY and SMNVEV (reference sequence). CDR3 length equals 17 residues. DNA for the CDR3: TGTGCCAGCAGTTTAGGGGCAGGGATCTCCTATAATTCACCCCTCCACTTT. It yields the protein CASSLGAGISYNSPLHF.

This chain connects TRBV18 to TRBJ2-3, with unresolved D. The germline V gene has CDR1 KGHSH and CDR2 LQKENI. The V end was cut by 2 bases, the J end by 5 bases, with 8 bases between. The CDR3 runs to 13 residues. CDR3 in DNA: TGTGCCAGCTCACCAGGGTCGGAAGATACGCAGTATTTT. Amino acids: CASSPGSEDTQYF.

Ten or more counts support this clonotype. The chain joins TRBV18 to TRBJ1-5; D unclear. The V end was cut by 3 bases, the J end by 0 bases, with 12 bases between. The CDR3 length is 16 residues. CDR1 is KGHSH and CDR2 is LQKENI in the germline V gene. The CDR3 loop reads CASSPYPTGSNQPQHF. The DNA of the CDR3 is TGTGCCAGCTCACCCTACCCGACGGGTAGCAATCAGCCCCAGCATTTT.

The chain links TRBV27 to TRBJ2-1, with no clear D. Germline V gives CDR1 MNHEY, CDR2 SMNVEV (reference sequence). CDR3 length: 16 residues. V shed 6 bases and J shed 4 bases, with 19 bases lying between them. Here the CDR3 reads CASRRPGTVGYNEQFF. DNA for the CDR3: TGTGCCAGCAGGCGCCCCGGTACAGTGGGGTACAATGAGCAGTTCTTC.

This clonotype was found many times. The chain is built from TRBV28 and TRBJ2-1; 8 positions match TRBD1. CDR3 size: 15 residues. After removal of 6 bases from V and 7 bases from J, the junction contained 11 bases not matched to a gene. Germline CDR1 reads MDHEN; CDR2 reads SYDVKM. The CDR3 loop is CASRPGQGLGNEQFF. CDR3 sequence (DNA): TGTGCCAGCAGACCTGGACAGGGCCTGGGTAATGAGCAGTTCTTC.

This clonotype was observed a handful of times. The V and J genes are TRBV28 and TRBJ2-7; TRBD2 agrees at 9 bases. With 5 bases clipped from V and 5 bases from J, the junction kept 7 bases outside the gene matches. Germline-derived CDR1 and CDR2 are MDHEN and SYDVKM. The CDR3 length is 14 residues. CDR3 DNA sequence: TGTGCCAGCAGTCGTAGCGGGAGTGGCGACGAGCAGTACTTC. Protein: CASSRSGSGDEQYF.

This clonotype was seen ten or more times. V usage is TRBV3-2 and J usage is TRBJ2-2; the DNA was not compared with TRBD1, the D call given in the table. TRBV3-2 is termed a pseudogene. The CDR3 covers 17 residues. CDR3 residues: CASSQVGGATNTGELFF. The CDR3 DNA is TGTGCCAGCAGCCAAGTCGGGGGGGCTACGAACACCGGGGAGCTGTTTTTT.

This clonotype was observed at least ten times. The chain links TRBV7-2 to TRBJ2-5; D not resolved. This CDR3 region has 11 residues. Germline values: CDR1 SGHTA, CDR2 FQGNSA. With 5 bases removed from V and 5 bases from J, the gap between germline ends came to 6 bases. DNA for the CDR3: TGTGCCAGCAGCCATTGGGAGACCCAGTACTTC. Its translation: CASSHWETQYF.

This clonotype was seen many times. The chain combines TRBV6-2 or TRBV6-3 with TRBJ2-7; tentatively, D is TRBD2 (6 bases). Trimming removed 2 bases from V and 7 bases from J, with 12 bases in between. This CDR3 is 13 amino acids long. Germline-derived CDR1 and CDR2 are MNHEY and SVGEGT. The CDR3 region has the DNA TGTGCCAGCAGTTACGTGGACTATCTGGAGCAGTACTTC. Protein: CASSYVDYLEQYF.

The CDR3 is CASSWAGEAFF. CDR3 sequence (DNA): TGTGCCAGCAGCTGGGCGGGTGAAGCTTTCTTT. The J gene is TRBJ1-1, the V gene TRBV7-9; no clear D. This CDR3 has 11 residues. Germline CDR1 and CDR2: SEHNR and FQNEAQ (reference sequence). Trimming left V 4 bases short and J 7 bases short, with 7 bases between.

This clonotype was picked up a small number of times. V usage is TRBV5-4 and J usage is TRBJ2-3; 9 positions agree with TRBD2. Germline CDR1 and CDR2: SGHNT and YYREEE (reference sequence). There are 15 residues in the CDR3. The junction had 6 bases not matched to a gene; V was cut back by 1 base and J by 6 bases. The DNA of the CDR3 is TGTGCCAGCAGCTTGTTGGCGGGAGGGCTCGATACGCAGTATTTT. It translates to CASSLLAGGLDTQYF.

This rearrangement joins TRBV7-9 to TRBJ2-7; D remains unclear. The CDR3 is 13 residues long. With 1 base removed from V and 4 bases from J, the gap between germline ends came to 8 bases. Germline CDR1 reads SEHNR; CDR2 reads FQNEAQ (reference sequence). CDR3 amino acids: CASSLDRAYEQYF. In DNA form, the CDR3 reads TGTGCCAGCAGCTTAGACAGAGCTTACGAGCAGTACTTC.

The chain links TRBV27 to TRBJ2-7; D unclear. This CDR3 region has 13 residues. Germline loops: CDR1 MNHEY, CDR2 SMNVEV (reference sequence). V shed 5 bases and J shed 2 bases, with 10 bases lying between them. CDR3 protein: CASSRTPTYEQYF. The DNA for the CDR3 is TGTGCCAGCAGTCGAACACCGACCTACGAGCAGTACTTC.

This clonotype has at least ten counts. The chain employs TRBV20-1 and TRBJ2-3; TRBD1 matches at 8 bases. The CDR3 extends over 15 amino acids. V lost 3 bases, J lost 2 bases, and 7 bases stayed unmatched. Germline CDR1 and CDR2: DFQATT and SNEGSKA (reference sequence). The CDR3 nucleotides are TGCAGTGCTAGTCACCGGACAGGGACCACAGATACGCAGTATTTT. Protein sequence: CSASHRTGTTDTQYF.

This chain joins TRBV20-1 and TRBJ1-4; D is possibly TRBD1 (5 bases). This CDR3 has 13 residues. CDR1 DFQATT and CDR2 SNEGSKA come from the germline V gene (reference sequence). With 3 bases removed from V and 8 bases from J, the gap between germline ends came to 13 bases. The CDR3 sequence is CSARGVDWEKLFF. In DNA form, the CDR3 reads TGCAGTGCTAGGGGGGTCGATTGGGAAAAACTGTTTTTT.

This clonotype has just one count. This rearrangement joins TRBV29-1 to TRBJ1-5, with D tentatively TRBD1 (6 bases). Deletions cut 6 bases from V and 0 bases from J, with 12 bases between. Germline CDR1 SQVTM, CDR2 ANQGSEA. The CDR3 contains 14 residues. CDR3 region: CSVGGGSSNQPQHF. DNA for the CDR3: TGCAGCGTCGGAGGGGGGAGTAGCAATCAGCCCCAGCATTTT.

There are a few counts of this clonotype. The chain is built from TRBV28 and TRBJ1-2; 8 bases fit TRBD1. CDR1 MDHEN and CDR2 SYDVKM come from the germline V gene. The CDR3 runs 16 residues. With 2 bases clipped from V and 3 bases from J, the junction kept 8 bases outside the gene matches. CDR3 nucleotides: TGTGCCAGCAGTTTACTCGGAACAGGGGGTCACTATGGCTACACCTTC. It yields the protein CASSLLGTGGHYGYTF.

The chain carries TRBV10-1 and TRBJ2-3; D tentatively fits TRBD1 or TRBD2 (5 bases each). Trimming removed 5 bases at V and 2 bases at J, with 11 bases between. This CDR3 spans 14 amino acids. Germline V gene data show CDR1 as WNHNN and CDR2 as SYGVQD (reference sequence). CDR3 DNA: TGCGCCAGCAGTCGGGACGGATTCACAGATACGCAGTATTTT. Protein sequence: CASSRDGFTDTQYF.

The CDR3 nucleotides read TGCAGCGTTCGTCTCTCTCAGGGGGTCACAGATACGCAGTATTTT. Amino acids: CSVRLSQGVTDTQYF. The rearrangement joins TRBV29-1 to TRBJ2-3; 7 nucleotides line up with TRBD1. The CDR3 is 15 amino acids. The V gene end was trimmed by 5 bases and the J gene end by 2 bases; junction bases not matched to a gene: 10. Germline V lookup: CDR1 SQVTM, CDR2 ANQGSEA.

The genes are TRBV11-2 and TRBJ2-1; perhaps TRBD2 as D (6 bases). Germline V gives CDR1 SGHAT, CDR2 FQNNGV. The CDR3 sequence is 15 residues long. V was cut by 4 bases and J by 4 bases, with 14 bases left in between. CDR3 bases: TGTGCCAGCAGCTCCATCCGGGACTCTTACAATGAGCAGTTCTTC. This gives the protein CASSSIRDSYNEQFF.

This chain joins TRBV6-1 and TRBJ2-1; D may match TRBD1 or TRBD2 (6 bases each). The CDR3 spans 14 residues. V lost 4 bases and J lost 7, with 14 bases in between. Germline CDR1 MNHNS, CDR2 SASEGT. As DNA, the CDR3 is TGTGCCAGCAGTGTGTCATGGGGGGCGAATGAGCAGTTCTTC. Translated: CASSVSWGANEQFF.

This rearrangement joins TRBV5-5 to TRBJ1-4; D remains unclear. The V gene's germline CDR1 is SGHKS and CDR2 YYEKEE (reference sequence). The CDR3 sequence is 16 residues long. V was trimmed by 0 bases and J by 5 bases, leaving 14 bases between them. For the CDR3, the DNA is TGTGCCAGCAGCTTGGCCCTGACCCCCGTAAATGAAAAACTGTTTTTT. As protein: CASSLALTPVNEKLFF.

This clonotype has a count of ten or more. This chain joins TRBV7-9 and TRBJ1-2; D not resolved. The CDR3 loop spans 12 amino acids. Trimming left V 1 base short and J 6 bases short, with 6 bases between. Looked up from germline, CDR1 is SEHNR and CDR2 is FQNEAQ (reference sequence). This CDR3 reads CASSLGINGYTF. DNA of the CDR3: TGTGCCAGCAGCTTAGGCATCAATGGCTACACCTTC.